Here is one TCR beta chain with its context. The antigen remains undetermined. This record comes from a study of Ad26.COV2.S vaccination and SARS-CoV-2 variants. Trimming removed 5 bases from V and 7 bases from J, with 18 bases in between. The CDR3 totals 14 residues. The germline gives CDR1 GTSNPN, CDR2 SVGIG (reference sequence). Study results and caveats: Greater spike-specific TCR breadth was seen in vaccine recipients than in placebo recipients. Spike-specific responses of CD8+ and CD4+ T cells were reported to display substantial breadth after vaccination.

The table came from immunoSEQ multiplex PCR; TCRdb's copy has only in-frame clones and leaves some out. The table shows 180,000 or so clones, with 70% to 90% occurring only once. This chain links TRBV30 with TRBJ1-5; maybe TRBD1 (5 bases). The clonotype originates from a human donor who had recovered from COVID-19. The sample in question was peripheral blood, obtained after recovery from COVID-19. CDR3 coding DNA: TGTGCCTGGGGGGGACCTACTAGTTCACAGCCCCAGCATTTT. This encodes CAWGGPTSSQPQHF.